This T cell receptor (beta chain) appears in the sequencing data of a study of cytomegalovirus exposure and HLA in healthy donors. Study background: About 85 million unique TCR sequences came from HLA-typed donors in an early release. Of some 360 genotyped donors, approximately 80% clustered with self-reported Caucasian donors. Study-level results: The investigators catalogued 164 TCR beta chains as cytomegalovirus-associated. Reports showed the classifier diagnosing cytomegalovirus status with high specificity and sensitivity.

This clone was observed once. Its antigen is not known. In the PCR, 60 Vbeta and 13 Jbeta primers were used. Profiling relied on immunoSEQ multiplex PCR, and the TCRdb table lists in-frame clones only, not all of them. In the table there are some 67,000 clones, around 89% of which are singletons. CDR3 length equals 17 residues. Germline values: CDR1 ENHRY, CDR2 SYGVKD. The sample was PBMCs. The J gene is TRBJ2-5, the V gene TRBV10-3; 13 bases align to TRBD2. The DNA matches TRBJ2-7 better at its end, which makes the J call doubtful. The clonotype originates from a woman in her twenties or thirties in good health and CMV-seropositive. Written as DNA, the CDR3 is TGTGCCATCAGTGGGACTAGCGGGAGTAACTCGGCCTACGAGCAGTACTTC. This encodes CAISGTSGSNSAYEQYF.